This entry concerns a single T cell receptor beta chain. Trimming removed 4 bases at V and 3 bases at J, with 12 bases between. The CDR3 contains 15 residues. CDR1 LGHNA and CDR2 YNFKEQ come from the germline V gene. The data belong to a study of blood T cell repertoires in COVID-19. Study background: Sites across the United States, Italy and Spain contributed samples from acute and convalescent COVID-19. T cells, B-cell-depleted T cells, or PBMCs supplied cDNA or gDNA.

Original processing methods: Estimates of nucleated cell counts were drawn from the amplification of reference gene primers. The method was immunoSEQ multiplex PCR; TCRdb's version includes in-frame clones alone and lacks a portion of them. V and J calls and clone size are as listed in that table; D and trimming were resolved from the DNA. The sample has tens of thousands of clones; approximately 91% are singletons. The clonotype comes from a woman aged 70 to 79 with acute or convalescent COVID-19. The material sequenced was peripheral blood. The gene calls are TRBV4-2 and TRBJ2-2; D not resolved. The CDR3 DNA sequence: TGTGCCAGCAGCCGTCCCGAACTCTACACCGGGGAGCTGTTTTTT. Translated: CASSRPELYTGELFF.